The TCR beta chain under discussion was sequenced for a study of blood T cells in healthy people across ages. A second PCR, run for roughly 7 to 11 cycles, used a sample-barcoded 5' primer plus a J-beta primer mix. TCRdb independently ran MiXCR on the 5' RACE reads; one entry per CDR3 protein. The sample lists hundreds of thousands of distinct CDR3 sequences, more than 55% occurring once. This CDR3 has 15 residues. V was trimmed by 0 bases and J by 3 bases, leaving 15 bases between them. Looked up from germline, CDR1 is DFQATT and CDR2 is SNEGSKA (reference sequence). The chain employs TRBV20-1 and TRBJ2-7, with D possibly TRBD2 on 7 matching bases. This clonotype originated in a man between 35 and 55 years old in good health. Sequenced: blood. This CDR3 is CSAREFPRGGYEQYF. The CDR3, as DNA: TGCAGTGCTAGAGAGTTTCCGAGGGGGGGCTACGAGCAGTACTTC.